Listed below are T cell receptor beta chains from one sample, sequenced in a study of blood T cell repertoires in COVID-19. Measured with immunoSEQ multiplex PCR; TCRdb has only the in-frame clones, and not every one. The sample consists of around 250,000 clones, about four fifths of them appearing once. Sequenced material: PBMCs or T cells enriched from blood (not recorded which). These receptor sequences come from a man between 40 and 49 years old who had been exposed to COVID-19. The CDR3 runs from the conserved cysteine through the conserved F or W. D genes are given only for firm matches. Only some rows state a clone size, as once, few, many or a class for expanded clones.

size	D	V	J	DNA	CDR3
few	.	TRBV3-1/TRBV3-2	TRBJ1-1	TGTGCCAGCAGCCAAGATTACGTTCAGTCTGAAGCTTTCTTT	CASSQDYVQSEAFF
.	TRBD2	TRBV27	TRBJ2-3	TGTGCCAGCAGTTTATTTCGCGGGAGTATCCCAGATACGCAGTATTTT	CASSLFRGSIPDTQYF
.	.	TRBV21-1	TRBJ2-5	TGTGCCAGCAGCAAAGTAGGTCGACAGGGATTGACCCAGTACTTC	CASSKVGRQGLTQYF
.	.	TRBV11-3	TRBJ2-2	TGTGCCAGCAGAACTAATACGGCCGGGGAGCTGTTTTTT	CASRTNTAGELFF
once	.	TRBV6-5	TRBJ2-7	TGTGCCAGCACCACGGGTAGTGGGTCCTACGAGCAGTACTTC	CASTTGSGSYEQYF
.	TRBD2	TRBV10-2	TRBJ2-1	TGCGCCAGCAGCAGAGGACTAGCGGGGGACAATGAGCAGTTCTTC	CASSRGLAGDNEQFF
.	.	TRBV7-8	TRBJ2-3	TGTGCCAGCAGCTTAGCGGGGCGCTTCGGGGATACGCAGTATTTT	CASSLAGRFGDTQYF
.	.	TRBV7-9	TRBJ2-2	TGTGCCAGCAGCTTAAAACAGGACACCGGGGAGCTGTTTTTT	CASSLKQDTGELFF
.	TRBD1	TRBV3-1/TRBV3-2	TRBJ1-2	TGTGCCAGCACCTTGGGACAGAGCTACCTAAACTATGGCTACACCTTC	CASTLGQSYLNYGYTF
.	.	TRBV11-2	TRBJ1-1	TGTGCCAGCAGCTTAGCTACAGACTACGGGGGGATGCTGAACACTGAAGCTTTCTTT	CASSLATDYGGMLNTEAFF
once	.	TRBV5-1	TRBJ1-1	TGCGCCAGCAGCTTCGGTGGGCAAACTGAAGCTTTCTTT	CASSFGGQTEAFF
.	TRBD2	TRBV3-1/TRBV3-2	TRBJ2-1	TGTGCCAGCAGCCAAGGGTCCAGCGGGGCCAACAATGAGCAGTTCTTC	CASSQGSSGANNEQFF
few	.	TRBV12-3/TRBV12-4	TRBJ1-2	TGTGCCAGCAGTTTATCTGGCATCGATGGCTACACCTTC	CASSLSGIDGYTF
.	.	TRBV24-1	TRBJ2-1	TGTGCCACCAGTGACTCAGGTGCTTCCTACAATGAGCAGTTCTTC	CATSDSGASYNEQFF
.	.	TRBV3-1/TRBV3-2	TRBJ1-2	TGTGCCAGCAGCCAAGTTCCAGCGTTCTATGGCTACACCTTC	CASSQVPAFYGYTF
.	.	TRBV11-2	TRBJ2-3	TGTGCCAGCAGCCCGAGCACAGATACGCAGTATTTT	CASSPSTDTQYF
few	.	TRBV7-8	TRBJ1-2	TGTGCCAGCAGCTTACCGACCGGCGGCAATGGCTACACCTTC	CASSLPTGGNGYTF
once	TRBD2	TRBV14	TRBJ2-7	TGTGCCAGCAGCCCGGCTGGACTAGCGGGATTATACGAGCAGTACTTC	CASSPAGLAGLYEQYF
once	TRBD1	TRBV19	TRBJ2-1	TGTGCCAGTAGTATAGATCTCGACAGGGGCTCCAATGAGCAGTTCTTC	CASSIDLDRGSNEQFF
.	.	TRBV18	TRBJ1-1	TGTGCCAGCTCACCCCCATCACGGGGGGCGAACACTGAAGCTTTCTTT	CASSPPSRGANTEAFF
.	.	TRBV18	TRBJ1-5	TGTGCCAGCTCACCACCGGTTAAAACAGGGTTATGGCATCAGCCCCAGCATTTT	CASSPPVKTGLWHQPQHF
once	TRBD2	TRBV5-1	TRBJ2-1	TGCGCCAGCCCTTTAGGCCGGGACTATAACAATGAGCAGTTCTTC	CASPLGRDYNNEQFF
once	TRBD2	TRBV5-4	TRBJ2-3	TGTGCCAGCAGCCAGGGACTAGGCACAGATACGCAGTATTTT	CASSQGLGTDTQYF
.	.	TRBV12-3/TRBV12-4	TRBJ1-2	TGTGCCAGCAGTTTAACAACCAGCTATGGCTACACCTTC	CASSLTTSYGYTF
.	TRBD2	TRBV9	TRBJ2-3	TGTGCCACCTCCGGGGGGGAATTCACAGATACGCAGTATTTT	CATSGGEFTDTQYF
.	.	TRBV18	TRBJ2-3	TGTGCCAGCTCACCAAGTCTATCGGGAGATACGCAGTATTTT	CASSPSLSGDTQYF
few	.	TRBV5-1	TRBJ2-2	TGCGCCAGCAGCTTGGACGGGACAAAAATGAGGCGGGCCCACACCGGGGAGCTGTTTTTT	CASSLDGTKMRRAHTGELFF
.	TRBD2	TRBV5-1	TRBJ2-5	TGCGCCAGCAGCTTGGATCCTAGCGGGAACCAAGAGACCCAGTACTTC	CASSLDPSGNQETQYF
.	.	TRBV9	TRBJ2-1	TGTGCCAGCAGCGTCTCTTCGACACCTGAGCAGTTCTTC	CASSVSSTPEQFF
.	.	TRBV5-5	TRBJ2-7	TGTGCCAGCAGCTTGTTATCAGGGTCCTACGAGCAGTACTTC	CASSLLSGSYEQYF
.	TRBD1	TRBV6-5	TRBJ1-5	TGTGCCAGCCGGGACAGCAATAATCAGCCCCAGCATTTT	CASRDSNNQPQHF